These 7 T cell receptor beta chains originate from one sample sequenced in a study of cytomegalovirus exposure and HLA in healthy donors. In the PCR, 60 Vbeta and 13 Jbeta primers were used. The assay was immunoSEQ multiplex PCR, and TCRdb's table has in-frame clones only and misses some. The sample has under 150,000 clones, around 84% seen once. Material for sequencing was PBMCs. The receptors here all came from a man in his late teens or twenties in good health and CMV-seronegative.

Only a few counts were recorded for this clone. The chain recombines TRBV9 with TRBJ1-1, with 10 bases identical to TRBD1. The CDR3 is 16 residues long. Looked up from germline, CDR1 is SGDLS and CDR2 is YYNGEE. V was clipped by 3 bases and J by 1 base; unmatched bases: 6. Here the CDR3 DNA reads TGTGCCAGCAGCGCCGGGACAGGGGTTGGGAACACTGAAGCTTTCTTT. Protein: CASSAGTGVGNTEAFF.

The rearrangement joins TRBV2 to TRBJ1-2; no clear D gene. CDR1 is SNHLY, CDR2 FYNNEI, per germline. V shed 0 bases and J shed 7 bases, with 18 bases lying between them. This CDR3 comprises 16 residues. CDR3 DNA sequence: TGTGCCAGCAGTGAAGCGCCAACAGCTCCTCGTGGTGGCTACACCTTC. This sequence encodes CASSEAPTAPRGGYTF. The whole variable domain, remainder taken from reference TRBV2 and TRBJ1-2, is EPEVTQTPSHQVTQMGQEVILRCVPISNHLYFYWYRQILGQKVEFLVSFYNNEISEKSEIFDDQFSVERPDGSNFTLKIRSTKLEDSAMYFCASSEAPTAPRGGYTFGSGTRLTVV.

This sequence joins TRBV11-3 and TRBJ1-3, with TRBD1 matching over 7 bases. The germline CDR1 and CDR2 sequences are SGHNT and YENEEA. This CDR3 comprises 15 residues. Trimming took 5 bases from V and 0 from J; bases not matched to a gene: 4. CDR3 coding DNA: TGTGCCAGCAGCGCGGGACAGAGCTCTGGAAACACCATATATTTT. Protein sequence: CASSAGQSSGNTIYF.

This clone has just a few counts. The chain employs TRBV2 and TRBJ1-2, with D unresolved. Trimming took off 6 bases at V and 3 bases at J, with 14 bases between the two ends. The germline CDR1 and CDR2 sequences are SNHLY and FYNNEI. The CDR3 has 14 residues. The CDR3: CASSLASVDYGYTF. CDR3 coding DNA: TGTGCCAGCAGCCTGGCCAGTGTGGACTATGGCTACACCTTC. Full variable domain (remainder filled in from reference TRBV2 and TRBJ1-2): EPEVTQTPSHQVTQMGQEVILRCVPISNHLYFYWYRQILGQKVEFLVSFYNNEISEKSEIFDDQFSVERPDGSNFTLKIRSTKLEDSAMYFCASSLASVDYGYTFGSGTRLTVV.

The genes are TRBV13 and TRBJ1-1, with 7 bases aligning to TRBD1. Losses at the gene ends were 2 bases for V and 1 base for J; bases not matched to a gene: 4. The V gene's germline CDR1 is PRHDT and CDR2 FYEKMQ (reference sequence). The CDR3 sequence is 15 residues long. CDR3 nucleotide sequence: TGTGCCAGCAGCTTATCAGGGGGTCCGAACACTGAAGCTTTCTTT. Amino acid sequence: CASSLSGGPNTEAFF.

The chain recombines TRBV19 with TRBJ2-5; 7 positions match TRBD2. CDR3 length equals 15 residues. Losses at the gene ends were 6 bases for V and 7 bases for J; bases not matched to a gene: 14. The germline V gene encodes CDR1 LNHDA and CDR2 SQIVND (reference sequence). The CDR3 sequence: CASRPGRSGGGTQYF. As DNA, the CDR3 is TGTGCCAGTAGGCCCGGACGGTCGGGCGGGGGGACCCAGTACTTC.

The chain joins TRBV7-3 to TRBJ2-5, with D hard to call. Trimming left V 0 bases short and J 5 bases short, with 7 bases between. CDR3 size: 13 residues. Per germline, CDR1 SGHTA and CDR2 FQGTGA. CDR3 sequence reads: CASSLTQWETQYF. The CDR3 DNA reads as TGTGCCAGCAGCTTAACGCAGTGGGAGACCCAGTACTTC. The variable domain in full, completed from reference TRBV7-3 and TRBJ2-5, reads GAGVSQTPSNKVTEKGKYVELRCDPISGHTALYWYRQSLGQGPEFLIYFQGTGAADDSGLPNDRFFAVRPEGSVSTLKIQRTERGDSAVYLCASSLTQWETQYFGPGTRLLVL.